Below, 27 T cell receptor beta chains from the same sample are listed, as sequenced in a study of blood T cell repertoires in COVID-19. Generated by immunoSEQ multiplex PCR, the TCRdb table keeps only in-frame clones and is missing some. This table has tens of thousands of clones, about 90% appearing once. The sequencing input was peripheral blood. Every receptor here comes from a human donor in a cohort sampled during active COVID-19.

The chain combines TRBV4-1 with TRBJ2-1, with D hard to call. Germline V gene lookup returns CDR1 MGHRA and CDR2 YSYEKL. This CDR3 spans 15 amino acids. Trimming took off 1 base at V and 0 bases at J, with 7 bases between the two ends. This CDR3 is CASSQAPSSYNEQFF. Here the CDR3 DNA reads TGCGCCAGCAGCCAAGCTCCCAGCTCCTACAATGAGCAGTTCTTC.

The chain couples TRBV6-5 to TRBJ1-1, with a weak D call TRBD1 (5 bases). The CDR3 extends over 13 amino acids. CDR1 is MNHEY, CDR2 SVGAGI, per germline. Deletions cut 7 bases from V and 1 base from J, with 10 bases between. CDR3 sequence (DNA): TGTGCCAGCATCCCTCAGGGGAACACTGAAGCTTTCTTT. This encodes CASIPQGNTEAFF.

V gene TRBV7-7 combines with J gene TRBJ2-7; 8 nucleotides align to TRBD1. This CDR3 contains 15 residues. Germline V gene lookup returns CDR1 SSHAT and CDR2 FNYEAQ (reference sequence). After removal of 7 bases from V and 0 bases from J, the junction contained 8 bases not matched to a gene. CDR3 amino acids: CASTERDRHSYEQYF. In DNA, the CDR3 is TGTGCCAGCACCGAAAGGGACAGGCACTCCTACGAGCAGTACTTC.

This chain connects TRBV27 to TRBJ2-7; 12 nucleotides match TRBD2. CDR1 is MNHEY, CDR2 SMNVEV, per germline (reference sequence). CDR3 length equals 14 residues. V was pared by 0 bases and J by 10 bases, with 4 bases of the junction left unmatched. This CDR3 reads CASSLSRTSGNQYF. In DNA, the CDR3 is TGTGCCAGCAGTTTATCGAGGACTAGCGGGAATCAGTACTTC.

The chain has TRBV14 and TRBJ2-7; possible D gene TRBD1, 8 bases. V shed 4 bases and J shed 5 bases, with 24 bases lying between them. The CDR3 consists of 17 residues. Germline CDR1 reads SGHDN; CDR2 reads FVKESK. The CDR3, as DNA: TGTGCCAGCAGCCTCCCAAGGGGGGGCAGGGGGCCCAACGAGCAGTACTTC. Translated, it gives CASSLPRGGRGPNEQYF.

The chain employs TRBV5-1 and TRBJ1-2; 7 nucleotides align to TRBD1. V was pared by 4 bases and J by 7 bases, with 16 bases of the junction left unmatched. The CDR3 sequence is 16 residues long. The germline CDR1 and CDR2 sequences are SGHRS and YFSETQ. For the CDR3, the DNA is TGCGCCAGCAGCCCAGAGTCAGGGGGATCGGGCCGTGGCTACACCTTC. Translated, it gives CASSPESGGSGRGYTF.

The chain couples TRBV14 to TRBJ1-2; perhaps TRBD1 as D (5 bases). There are 15 residues in the CDR3. The V end lost 2 bases, the J end lost 0 bases, and 10 bases lay between the germline ends. The germline V gene has CDR1 SGHDN and CDR2 FVKESK. As DNA, the CDR3 is TGTGCCAGCAGCCAAAGTCCGGGGGCTAACTATGGCTACACCTTC. Encoded protein: CASSQSPGANYGYTF.

This clone was recorded only once. The chain joins TRBV2 to TRBJ2-1, with 7 bases lining up with TRBD2. This CDR3 is 14 amino acids long. V trimming: 7 bases; J trimming: 7 bases; junction bases outside the gene matches: 10. Germline CDR1 and CDR2: SNHLY and FYNNEI. For the CDR3, the DNA is TGTGCCAGCAATTTTGGGAGGGCCGGTAATGAGCAGTTCTTC. Encoded protein: CASNFGRAGNEQFF.

The chain carries TRBV5-5 and TRBJ2-7; 13 positions agree with TRBD2. The CDR3 covers 14 residues. Unmatched junction bases numbered 2, after V lost 4 bases and J lost 4 bases. The germline V gene has CDR1 SGHKS and CDR2 YYEKEE (reference sequence). CDR3 sequence reads: CASSRGLAGYEQYF. CDR3 sequence (DNA): TGTGCCAGCAGCAGGGGACTAGCGGGGTACGAGCAGTACTTC. Complete variable domain (other parts from reference TRBV5-5 and TRBJ2-7): DAGVTQSPTHLIKTRGQQVTLRCSPISGHKSVSWYQQVLGQGPQFIFQYYEKEERGRGNFPDRFSARQFPNYSSELNVNALLLGDSALYLCASSRGLAGYEQYFGPGTRLTVT.

The J gene is TRBJ2-7, the V gene TRBV7-2, with 11 nucleotides matching TRBD1. CDR1 and CDR2 (germline): SGHTA, FQGNSA. This CDR3 comprises 16 residues. Trimming at V came to 3 bases and at J to 4 bases, leaving 8 bases not matched to a gene. CDR3 nucleotides: TGTGCCAGCAGCTTTTCCGGGACAGGGGGGAGGTACGAGCAGTACTTC. Protein sequence: CASSFSGTGGRYEQYF.

This clone appeared a few times. CDR3 in DNA: TGTGCCAGCAGTTTATTGTGGGAGGGACGGGAAAAACTGTTTTTT. Protein: CASSLLWEGREKLFF. The chain recombines TRBV27 with TRBJ1-4; possibly TRBD1 for D (5 bases). Trimming removed 1 base from V and 8 bases from J, with 14 bases in between. The length of the CDR3 is 15 residues. Germline V gene sequence: CDR1 MNHEY, CDR2 SMNVEV (reference sequence).

A single count supports this clone. The chain combines TRBV2 with TRBJ1-5; D possibly corresponds to TRBD1 (5 bases). V shed 6 bases and J shed 3 bases, with 15 bases lying between them. The CDR3 has 15 amino acids. Germline-derived CDR1 and CDR2 are SNHLY and FYNNEI. CDR3 coding DNA: TGTGCCAGCAGCCCCCAGGGCTTAATCAATCAGCCCCAGCATTTT. Translated, it gives CASSPQGLINQPQHF.

The V call is TRBV15, the J call TRBJ2-1; a possible D gene is TRBD1 (5 bases). The V gene lost 1 base and the J gene lost 3 bases, with 10 bases spanning the gap. Germline V gene sequence: CDR1 LNHNV, CDR2 YYDKDF (reference sequence). The CDR3 has 15 amino acids. The CDR3 nucleotides read TGTGCCACCAGCAGAGGGGGCACCCTCTACAATGAGCAGTTCTTC. It specifies CATSRGGTLYNEQFF.

V usage is TRBV18 and J usage is TRBJ2-1; tentative D call: TRBD1 (5 bases). In germline, CDR1 is KGHSH, CDR2 LQKENI. The CDR3 is 12 amino acids. V was cut by 1 base and J by 7 bases, with 5 bases left in between. The CDR3 reads CASSPQGNEQFF. In nucleotides, the CDR3 is TGTGCCAGCTCACCACAGGGGAATGAGCAGTTCTTC.

The rearrangement uses TRBV18 and TRBJ2-7; 7 bases map to TRBD1. Germline V gives CDR1 KGHSH, CDR2 LQKENI. The CDR3 length is 15 residues. V was clipped by 3 bases and J by 3 bases; unmatched bases: 8. Written as DNA, the CDR3 is TGTGCCAGCTCACCGTTACCCGGGACAGACTACGAGCAGTACTTC. Protein product: CASSPLPGTDYEQYF.

The V and J genes are TRBV29-1 and TRBJ1-1, with 7 nucleotides matching TRBD1. Germline V gene lookup returns CDR1 SQVTM and CDR2 ANQGSEA. The CDR3 has 17 amino acids. The J segment lost 1 base and the V segment lost 2 bases, leaving 13 bases of the junction unmatched. CDR3 protein: CSVERYRGPNSNTEAFF. The DNA of the CDR3 is TGCAGCGTTGAACGCTACAGGGGACCCAACTCGAACACTGAAGCTTTCTTT. Full variable domain (missing parts from reference TRBV29-1 and TRBJ1-1): SAVISQKPSRDICQRGTSLTIQCQVDSQVTMMFWYRQQPGQSLTLIATANQGSEATYESGFVIDKFPISRPNLTFSTLTVSNMSPEDSSIYLCSVERYRGPNSNTEAFFGQGTRLTVV.

The chain uses TRBV6-6 and TRBJ2-7; 7 nucleotides line up with TRBD1. The germline V gene encodes CDR1 MNHNY and CDR2 SVGAGI (reference sequence). The CDR3 runs to 13 residues. The trim removed 6 bases at V and 3 bases at J, leaving 5 bases unmatched. The CDR3 nucleotides are TGTGCCAGCAGCCTGGGACAGCACTACGAGCAGTACTTC. Translation: CASSLGQHYEQYF.

This clone was seen more than once but under ten times. The chain links TRBV6-1 to TRBJ1-3, with TRBD1 matching over 10 bases. The V gene end was trimmed by 4 bases and the J gene end by 0 bases; junction bases not matched to a gene: 6. Germline V gene sequence: CDR1 MNHNS, CDR2 SASEGT. The CDR3 contains 17 residues. CDR3: CASSGQGALVSGNTIYF. CDR3 DNA: TGTGCCAGCAGTGGACAGGGGGCATTGGTCTCTGGAAACACCATATATTTT.

Here the CDR3 DNA reads TGCGCCAGCAGCTTGGGGGACAGGGGGGTGACTGAAGCTTTCTTT. Translation gives CASSLGDRGVTEAFF. The chain couples TRBV5-1 to TRBJ1-1; TRBD1 matches 11 bases. The germline V gene encodes CDR1 SGHRS and CDR2 YFSETQ. The CDR3 length is 15 residues. Trimming removed 0 bases from V and 5 bases from J; junction bases left unmatched: 3. Complete variable domain (other parts from reference TRBV5-1 and TRBJ1-1): KAGVTQTPRYLIKTRGQQVTLSCSPISGHRSVSWYQQTPGQGLQFLFEYFSETQRNKGNFPGRFSGRQFSNSRSEMNVSTLELGDSALYLCASSLGDRGVTEAFFGQGTRLTVV.

This chain joins TRBV18 and TRBJ2-2; D is ambiguous. V was pared by 1 base and J by 2 bases, with 14 bases between. Germline CDR1 reads KGHSH; CDR2 reads LQKENI. CDR3 size: 17 residues. The CDR3 region is CASSPLPLGSNTGELFF. Here the CDR3 DNA reads TGTGCCAGCTCACCACTTCCCCTGGGCAGCAACACCGGGGAGCTGTTTTTT.

V is TRBV2 and J is TRBJ1-2; 8 bases match TRBD1. CDR1 is SNHLY, CDR2 FYNNEI, per germline. CDR3 size: 16 residues. The V and J ends lost 7 bases and 2 bases, in that order; junction bases with no gene match: 12. The CDR3 DNA reads as TGTGCCAGCACCGGAGCAGGGGGCCTCTCCAACTATGGCTACACCTTC. Translated: CASTGAGGLSNYGYTF.

This chain joins TRBV4-2 and TRBJ1-6; no definite D call. Trimming removed 4 bases at V and 0 bases at J, with 7 bases between. In germline, CDR1 is LGHNA, CDR2 YNFKEQ. There are 15 residues in the CDR3. The DNA of the CDR3 is TGTGCCAGCAGCCCGGAGAGCTCCTATAATTCACCCCTCCACTTT. Translated, it gives CASSPESSYNSPLHF.

The chain carries TRBV13 and TRBJ1-1; a possible D gene is TRBD1 (6 bases). CDR1 is PRHDT and CDR2 is FYEKMQ in the germline V gene (reference sequence). V gave up 4 bases and J gave up 0 bases, with 12 bases separating them. The CDR3 covers 15 residues. CDR3 residues: CASSSSRGMNTEAFF. In nucleotides, the CDR3 is TGTGCCAGCAGCTCTTCCAGGGGAATGAACACTGAAGCTTTCTTT.

The gene calls are TRBV6-5 and TRBJ2-2, with 8 nucleotides matching TRBD1. Trimming removed 4 bases from V and 3 bases from J; junction bases left unmatched: 7. This CDR3 is built from 16 residues. Germline loops: CDR1 MNHEY, CDR2 SVGAGI. The CDR3 is CASSFSQGADTGELFF. CDR3 DNA: TGTGCCAGCAGTTTTAGCCAGGGGGCCGACACCGGGGAGCTGTTTTTT.

The CDR3: CASSQAGGRVIETQYF. The DNA of the CDR3 is TGTGCCAGCAGCCAAGCTGGCGGGAGGGTGATAGAGACCCAGTACTTC. J is TRBJ2-5 and V is TRBV3-1 (or the pseudogene TRBV3-2); 9 bases map to TRBD2. Germline trimming cut 1 base from V and 4 bases from J; bases unmatched to any gene: 7. This CDR3 is built from 16 residues. Germline lookup yields CDR1 LGHDT and CDR2 YNNKEL (reference sequence).

V usage is TRBV19 and J usage is TRBJ2-7, with 7 bases aligning to TRBD1. This CDR3 is built from 15 residues. V lost 3 bases and J lost 3; bases outside the gene matches: 8. CDR1 LNHDA and CDR2 SQIVND come from the germline V gene (reference sequence). In nucleotides, the CDR3 is TGTGCCAGTAGTATCGGACAGGTCGACCTCTACGAGCAGTACTTC. It codes for CASSIGQVDLYEQYF.

The chain carries TRBV7-2 and TRBJ2-5; tentatively, D is TRBD2 (6 bases). Germline loops: CDR1 SGHTA, CDR2 FQGNSA. The CDR3 has 12 residues. The V and J ends lost 4 bases and 4 bases respectively, with 7 bases between them. In DNA, the CDR3 is TGTGCCAGCAGCTCCGGGGGAGAGACCCAGTACTTC. Protein product: CASSSGGETQYF.